These T cell receptor beta chains were read from a single sample in a study of OX40 agonist ivuxolimab in advanced cancers. The data were produced by immunoSEQ multiplex PCR, yet TCRdb's version contains in-frame clones alone and is incomplete. The data contain around 48,000 clones, around 84% of them singletons. Sequenced material: CD4+ or CD8+ T cells sorted from blood, taken in a trial of the OX40 agonist ivuxolimab. The receptors were gathered from an adult with an advanced solid tumor such as melanoma, head and neck, liver or kidney cancer. Each CDR3 is given with its conserved first and last residue. The order of the fields is V gene, J gene, clone size, D gene, CDR3 DNA, CDR3 protein. D genes are given only for firm matches. Size tells how often a clone was seen (once, few, many) or the class of an expanded clone, and some rows leave it out.

>TRBV5-1|TRBJ1-5|once|TRBD1
TGCGCCAGCAGCTTGGCCGGCCGTCAGGGGGATCAGCCCCAGCATTTT
CASSLAGRQGDQPQHF
>TRBV7-9|TRBJ2-1|-|TRBD2
TGTGCCAGCAGCCTCCTAGCGGGAGGCTACAATGAGCAGTTCTTC
CASSLLAGGYNEQFF
>TRBV5-1|TRBJ2-3|-|TRBD2
TGCGCCAGCAGCTTGGGTGGGACTAGCGGGAGCACAGATACGCAGTATTTT
CASSLGGTSGSTDTQYF
>TRBV9|TRBJ1-3|-|TRBD1
TGTGCCAGCAGCTCCTACAGGGGAACCGGAAACACCATATATTTT
CASSSYRGTGNTIYF
>TRBV25-1|TRBJ2-3|few|-
TGTGCCAGCAGTGAATTCACAGATACGCAGTATTTT
CASSEFTDTQYF
>TRBV27|TRBJ2-7|-|TRBD1
TGTGCCAGCAGAGCTAGGACAGGGTACTACGAGCAGTACTTC
CASRARTGYYEQYF
>TRBV6-1|TRBJ1-2|-|-
TGTGCCAGCAGTAGGTCTGGGACGGAGAACTATGGCTACACCTTC
CASSRSGTENYGYTF
>TRBV30|TRBJ1-2|-|-
TGTGCCTGGAGTAGGACTCGGGGCTACACCTTC
CAWSRTRGYTF
>TRBV6-1|TRBJ1-5|-|-
TGTGCCAGCAGTGATGGGGGGCGCGGTACCCAGCCCCAGCATTTT
CASSDGGRGTQPQHF
>TRBV2|TRBJ2-7|-|-
TGTGCCAGCTCAGAAAACAGGAACTCCTACGAGCAGTACTTC
CASSENRNSYEQYF
>TRBV28|TRBJ1-6|-|-
TGTGCCAGCAGTTCCGACATGCATAATTCACCCCTCCACTTT
CASSSDMHNSPLHF
>TRBV27|TRBJ1-5|-|-
TGTGCCAGCAGTCACCAGGCGGACACCGGCAATCAGCCCCAGCATTTT
CASSHQADTGNQPQHF
>TRBV7-8|TRBJ1-1|-|-
TGTGCCAGCAGCTTAGCGGCCCTGAACACTGAAGCTTTCTTT
CASSLAALNTEAFF
>TRBV28|TRBJ1-2|-|-
TGTGCCAGCACCCCTGGTGGTTGGGATGGCTACACCTTC
CASTPGGWDGYTF
>TRBV2|TRBJ1-4|-|-
TGTGCCAGCAACGCAAGGGAAGGTGAAAAACTGTTTTTT
CASNAREGEKLFF
>TRBV2|TRBJ2-3|-|-
TGTGCCAGCATGGAGGGGGCTAGCACAGATACGCAGTATTTT
CASMEGASTDTQYF
>TRBV9|TRBJ2-3|-|-
TGTGCCAGCAGTGCCGGCAGCACAGATACGCAGTATTTT
CASSAGSTDTQYF
>TRBV13|TRBJ1-3|once|-
TGTGCCAGCAGCCGAAGAGCTGGAAACACCATATATTTT
CASSRRAGNTIYF
>TRBV27|TRBJ2-7|-|-
TGTGCCAGCAGTGACAGTTGGGGACCTCTCGCCTACGAGCAGTACTTC
CASSDSWGPLAYEQYF
>TRBV4-1|TRBJ1-2|-|-
TGCGCCAGCAGCCCCGACACCATCGATCGTTGGGGCTACACCTTC
CASSPDTIDRWGYTF
>TRBV10-3|TRBJ2-7|-|TRBD1
TGTGCCATCAATCCGGGACAGGGGAGGGGAGAGCAGTACTTC
CAINPGQGRGEQYF
>TRBV20-1|TRBJ2-7|-|-
TGCAGTGCTAGGGACTCCTACGAGCAGTACTTC
CSARDSYEQYF
>TRBV6-1|TRBJ2-1|-|-
TGTGCCAGCAGCATATCTAAAAGGTACAATGAGCAGTTCTTC
CASSISKRYNEQFF
>TRBV5-1|TRBJ2-4|-|TRBD1
TGCGCCAGCAGCTTGGACGTTGGACAGGGAAACATTCAGTACTTC
CASSLDVGQGNIQYF
>TRBV30|TRBJ2-7|-|TRBD1
TGTGCCTGGAGTGCCCCGGGACAGGGGCACGAGCAGTACTTC
CAWSAPGQGHEQYF
>TRBV5-5|TRBJ2-3|-|TRBD1
TGTGCCAGCAGCCTCCTCCGGACAGGGGCTAGCACAGATACGCAGTATTTT
CASSLLRTGASTDTQYF
>TRBV4-1|TRBJ1-3|-|TRBD1
TGCGCCAGCAGCCAACCGGACAGGTCTGGAAACACCATATATTTT
CASSQPDRSGNTIYF
>TRBV30|TRBJ1-3|-|-
TGTGCCTGGACGGGGAGCTCTGGAAACACCATATATTTT
CAWTGSSGNTIYF